The 23 T cell receptor beta chains below all came from one sample that was sequenced in a study of blood T cell repertoires in COVID-19. TCRdb keeps only in-frame clones here, not all; method: immunoSEQ multiplex PCR. The repertoire includes about 410,000 clones, about nine tenths of them detected once, and around 1.4% sits in the top ten. The source material was peripheral blood. The receptors were gathered from a woman younger than 45 with active or convalescent COVID-19.

The genes are TRBV19 and TRBJ2-5; the match to TRBD2 covers 9 bases. With 3 bases clipped from V and 5 bases from J, the junction kept 4 bases outside the gene matches. CDR1 is LNHDA, CDR2 SQIVND, per germline (reference sequence). The CDR3 has 14 residues. The DNA for the CDR3 is TGTGCCAGTAGTATCTTGCTAGCGGGGGAGACCCAGTACTTC. Protein sequence: CASSILLAGETQYF.

The chain uses TRBV19 and TRBJ1-1; 7 bases are shared with TRBD1. Trimming took 5 bases from V and 4 from J; bases not matched to a gene: 10. This CDR3 has 15 residues. Germline lookup yields CDR1 LNHDA and CDR2 SQIVND (reference sequence). The CDR3 spells CASSLNRGGGTEAFF. The CDR3 coding sequence is TGTGCCAGTAGTCTTAACAGGGGAGGTGGCACTGAAGCTTTCTTT. Using reference TRBV19 and TRBJ1-1 for the parts outside the CDR3, the full variable domain is DGGITQSPKYLFRKEGQNVTLSCEQNLNHDAMYWYRQDPGQGLRLIYYSQIVNDFQKGDIAEGYSVSREKKESFPLTVTSAQKNPTAFYLCASSLNRGGGTEAFFGQGTRLTVV.

The chain couples TRBV15 to TRBJ1-2, with D perhaps TRBD1 (6 bases). CDR3 size: 15 residues. Per the germline V gene, CDR1 is LNHNV and CDR2 is YYDKDF (reference sequence). V shed 0 bases and J shed 2 bases, with 10 bases lying between them. The CDR3 DNA reads TGTGCCACCAGCAGAGATCCGACAGGAAACTATGGCTACACCTTC. It yields the protein CATSRDPTGNYGYTF.

The gene calls are TRBV6-1 and TRBJ2-3; TRBD2 matches 9 bases. Germline values: CDR1 MNHNS, CDR2 SASEGT. CDR3 length: 15 residues. V shed 3 bases, J shed 2 bases, and the junction held 3 bases outside the gene matches. The CDR3 spells CASSDRLAVTDTQYF. CDR3 in DNA: TGTGCCAGCAGTGACAGACTAGCGGTCACAGATACGCAGTATTTT.

The gene calls are TRBV14 and TRBJ2-7; 8 bases fit TRBD2. Trimming cost V 1 base and J 2 bases; bases outside gene matches: 4. The CDR3 has 15 amino acids. CDR1 SGHDN and CDR2 FVKESK come from the germline V gene. The CDR3 loop is CASSQASGRPYEQYF. Written as DNA, the CDR3 is TGTGCCAGCAGCCAAGCTAGCGGGCGACCCTACGAGCAGTACTTC.

The gene calls are TRBV5-1 and TRBJ2-6; D is unresolved. Deletions cut 0 bases from V and 2 bases from J, with 3 bases between. Germline CDR1 reads SGHRS; CDR2 reads YFSETQ. This CDR3 has 14 amino acids. The CDR3 region is CASSLAAGANVLTF. CDR3 nucleotide sequence: TGCGCCAGCAGCTTGGCAGCTGGGGCCAACGTCCTGACTTTC.

The genes are TRBV2 and TRBJ1-4; 11 bases agree with TRBD1. The CDR3 has 14 residues. Per germline, CDR1 SNHLY and CDR2 FYNNEI. V shed 4 bases, J shed 8 bases, and the junction held 3 bases outside the gene matches. The CDR3 loop is CASSVDRGREKLFF. The DNA of the CDR3 is TGTGCCAGCAGTGTGGACAGGGGGCGCGAAAAACTGTTTTTT.

The rearrangement links TRBV9 to TRBJ1-1; 8 bases line up with TRBD1. In germline, CDR1 is SGDLS, CDR2 YYNGEE. Trimming took 4 bases from V and 6 from J; bases not matched to a gene: 17. The CDR3 spans 17 residues. CDR3 region: CASSRGMIRGLESEAFF. In DNA, the CDR3 is TGTGCCAGCAGCCGCGGCATGATCAGGGGGCTGGAGTCTGAAGCTTTCTTT.

This clone was counted between two and nine times. This chain joins TRBV2 and TRBJ1-1; D unclear. CDR1 is SNHLY and CDR2 is FYNNEI in the germline V gene. The CDR3 sequence is 12 residues long. V dropped 9 bases and J dropped 0 bases, with 8 bases sitting between them. The CDR3 nucleotides are TGTGCCAGTGGCCTCATGAACACTGAAGCTTTCTTT. Its protein is CASGLMNTEAFF.

The chain recombines TRBV5-4 with TRBJ2-3; maybe TRBD2 (6 bases). Germline values: CDR1 SGHNT, CDR2 YYREEE (reference sequence). The CDR3 is 15 residues long. V was shortened by 4 bases and J by 5 bases, with 17 bases between the two germline ends. CDR3 in amino acids: CASSLVREIGDTQYF. CDR3 in DNA: TGTGCCAGCAGCCTAGTACGGGAGATTGGAGATACGCAGTATTTT.

This chain connects TRBV4-1 to TRBJ1-1; D uncertain. The CDR3 loop spans 14 amino acids. Germline CDR1 and CDR2: MGHRA and YSYEKL. Trimming removed 1 base from V and 0 bases from J, with 6 bases in between. The CDR3 DNA reads TGCGCCAGCAGCCAAGCAGGCGTGAACACTGAAGCTTTCTTT. It yields the protein CASSQAGVNTEAFF.

In this sample, this clone turned up once. The chain recombines TRBV5-1 with TRBJ2-3; 7 nucleotides line up with TRBD2. Germline lookup yields CDR1 SGHRS and CDR2 YFSETQ. The CDR3 sequence is 15 residues long. V shed 2 bases and J 1 base; nucleotides not matched to a gene: 4. Written as DNA, the CDR3 is TGCGCCAGCAGCTTTTTGAGCGGGGGCACAGATACGCAGTATTTT. This gives the protein CASSFLSGGTDTQYF.

The V call is TRBV2, the J call TRBJ2-7; maybe TRBD2 (6 bases). Germline CDR1 reads SNHLY; CDR2 reads FYNNEI. This CDR3 contains 14 residues. The V gene lost 4 bases and the J gene lost 3 bases, with 13 bases spanning the gap. The chain's CDR3 is CASSGLVGNYEQYF. DNA of the CDR3: TGTGCCAGCAGTGGACTAGTTGGGAACTACGAGCAGTACTTC.

This clone was seen a few times. CDR3 coding DNA: TGCAGCGTCGGGGACAGCCACAATCAGCCCCAGCATTTT. This translates into CSVGDSHNQPQHF. The chain links TRBV29-1 to TRBJ1-5; TRBD1 matches 7 bases. Germline CDR1 SQVTM, CDR2 ANQGSEA. J gave up 3 bases and V 6 bases, and 5 bases lay outside the gene matches. This CDR3 is 13 amino acids long.

This rearrangement joins TRBV2 to TRBJ1-2; 8 bases agree with TRBD1. Looked up from germline, CDR1 is SNHLY and CDR2 is FYNNEI. V shed 5 bases, J shed 0 bases, and the junction held 8 bases outside the gene matches. CDR3 length equals 16 residues. The CDR3 coding sequence is TGTGCCAGCAGTACCGGGACAGGCCTTTCTAACTATGGCTACACCTTC. Protein sequence: CASSTGTGLSNYGYTF.

The CDR3 spells CASSLFAGETQYF. CDR3 DNA: TGTGCCAGCAGCTTGTTCGCGGGAGAGACCCAGTACTTC. The rearrangement joins TRBV5-4 to TRBJ2-5, with D possibly being TRBD2 (5 bases). CDR3 size: 13 residues. V dropped 1 base and J dropped 4 bases, with 8 bases sitting between them. Germline assignment: CDR1 SGHNT and CDR2 YYREEE (reference sequence).

CDR3 sequence (DNA): TGTGCCAGCAGCGGGGGCCCGGGCCTAGGTGAAAAACTGTTTTTT. It translates to CASSGGPGLGEKLFF. The chain links TRBV5-6 to TRBJ1-4; the D gene is possibly TRBD1 (6 bases). V was cut by 4 bases and J by 7 bases, with 17 bases left in between. There are 15 residues in the CDR3. Germline CDR1 is SGHDT and CDR2 is YYEEEE.

The chain joins TRBV27 to TRBJ1-5; 7 bases fit TRBD1. Losses at the gene ends were 7 bases for V and 6 bases for J; bases not matched to a gene: 12. There are 15 residues in the CDR3. Germline CDR1 is MNHEY and CDR2 is SMNVEV (reference sequence). CDR3 sequence (DNA): TGTGCCAGCAAGGGACAGCCCTTTATCCGTCAGCCCCAGCATTTT. Its protein is CASKGQPFIRQPQHF.

This chain joins TRBV7-2 and TRBJ1-5; unclear D gene. Germline assignment: CDR1 SGHTA and CDR2 FQGNSA. The CDR3 sequence is 13 residues long. Between the trimmed V and J ends, which lost 5 bases and 0 bases, there was a span of 5 bases. CDR3 residues: CASSRDSNQPQHF. In nucleotides, the CDR3 is TGTGCCAGCAGCCGGGATAGCAATCAGCCCCAGCATTTT.

The V and J genes are TRBV23-1 and TRBJ1-4; D not certain. Being an ORF, TRBV23-1 has a function that is uncertain. V was trimmed by 0 bases and J by 8 bases, leaving 13 bases between them. The CDR3 extends over 15 amino acids. The CDR3 loop is CASSQSGVCWEKLFF. The CDR3, as DNA: TGCGCCAGCAGTCAATCCGGGGTATGCTGGGAAAAACTGTTTTTT.

The chain carries TRBV5-6 and TRBJ2-5; TRBD2 matches at 14 bases. The CDR3 has 17 amino acids. Losses at the gene ends were 4 bases for V and 6 bases for J; bases not matched to a gene: 11. CDR1 and CDR2 (germline): SGHDT, YYEEEE. The CDR3 DNA reads as TGTGCCAGCAGCAGAACCGGGACTAGCGGGAGCGGACAGACCCAGTACTTC. Protein: CASSRTGTSGSGQTQYF.

The gene calls are TRBV10-3 and TRBJ2-2; 10 bases map to TRBD2. The germline V gene has CDR1 ENHRY and CDR2 SYGVKD. The CDR3 length is 16 residues. Germline trimming cut 3 bases from V and 5 bases from J; bases unmatched to any gene: 6. CDR3 DNA: TGTGCCATCAGTGAATCGAGTAGCGGGGGGACCGGGGAGCTGTTTTTT. Its protein product is CAISESSSGGTGELFF.

The chain employs TRBV25-1 and TRBJ2-3, with D maybe TRBD2 (7 bases). Looked up from germline, CDR1 is MGHDK and CDR2 is SYGVNS. CDR3 length equals 16 residues. V dropped 2 bases and J dropped 2 bases, with 14 bases sitting between them. The CDR3 DNA sequence: TGTGCCAGCAGTGAAGGGGGGGCCGGGAACACAGATACGCAGTATTTT. This gives the protein CASSEGGAGNTDTQYF.